A single TCR beta chain is shown here with its context. Its antigen is still unknown. Each donor had around 11 milliliters of peripheral blood drawn. Primers used in a second PCR of roughly 7 to 12 cycles were a sample-barcoded 5' primer and a J-beta primer mix. TCRdb used MiXCR to reprocess the 5' RACE reads, holding one entry per CDR3 protein. The sample has roughly 730,000 distinct CDR3 sequences, 45% to 70% seen once. Trimming left V 0 bases short and J 2 bases short, with 11 bases between. The CDR3 length is 15 residues. Germline V lookup: CDR1 SEHNR, CDR2 FQNEAQ (reference sequence). The data stem from a study of blood T cells in healthy people across ages. Findings and caveats of the study: Diversity of TCR beta per million T cells declined in a roughly linear way with age.

The specimen sequenced was blood. This TCR came from a man aged 35-49 years in good health. The chain employs TRBV7-9 and TRBJ2-7, with D uncertain. CDR3 loop: CASSLALENTYEQYF. CDR3 coding DNA: TGTGCCAGCAGCTTAGCGTTGGAGAATACCTACGAGCAGTACTTC.